Below are 5 T cell receptor beta chains sequenced from a single sample in a study of blood T cell repertoires in COVID-19 (dated by TCRdb to about 2020). Library preparation used the immunoSEQ multiplex PCR assay. TCRdb retrieved this table from immuneACCESS and kept in-frame rearrangements only. Not all clones are present; in checked studies, unresolved V genes account for under half, and no reason is known for the remainder. For this sample there are around 68,000 clones; 70% to 85% appear just once. In total, the top ten clones hold approximately 10% of the sample. Sequencing input: peripheral blood. The receptors originated from a woman aged 45 to 65 with acute or convalescent COVID-19.

The chain combines TRBV12-2 with TRBJ2-1; the table names TRBD2, a call not compared with the DNA. TRBV12-2 is marked as a pseudogene. This CDR3 spans 17 amino acids. CDR3: CASRLAPTSGSKHEQFF. In nucleotides, the CDR3 is TGTGCAAGTCGCTTAGCCCCAACTAGCGGGAGCAAGCATGAGCAGTTCTTC.

This chain links TRBV5-1 with TRBJ1-1; 12 bases agree with TRBD1. Germline V gene sequence: CDR1 SGHRS, CDR2 YFSETQ. The J segment lost 4 bases and the V segment lost 4 bases, leaving 2 bases of the junction unmatched. This CDR3 contains 14 residues. CDR3 bases: TGCGCCAGCAGCCTGGGACAGGGGGCCACTGAAGCTTTCTTT. It translates to CASSLGQGATEAFF.

The J gene is TRBJ2-3, the V gene TRBV4-2; 7 nucleotides align to TRBD2. Germline V gene data show CDR1 as LGHNA and CDR2 as YNFKEQ. The CDR3 is 15 amino acids. Germline trimming cut 4 bases from V and 2 bases from J; bases unmatched to any gene: 6. This CDR3 reads CASSPVSGDTDTQYF. In DNA form, the CDR3 reads TGTGCCAGCAGCCCGGTCAGCGGGGACACAGATACGCAGTATTTT.

This rearrangement joins TRBV3-1 (or the pseudogene TRBV3-2) to TRBJ1-5; a weak D match, TRBD1 (6 bases). This CDR3 comprises 15 residues. Per the germline V gene, CDR1 is LGHDT and CDR2 is YNNKEL (reference sequence). Trimming took off 0 bases at V and 7 bases at J, with 13 bases between the two ends. CDR3 loop: CASSQEGAGNQPQHF. The CDR3 DNA reads TGTGCCAGCAGCCAAGAGGGGGCCGGGAACCAGCCCCAGCATTTT.

The chain's CDR3 is CASSQTSNMNTEAFF. In DNA, the CDR3 is TGTGCCAGCAGCCAAACCAGTAACATGAACACTGAAGCTTTCTTT. J is TRBJ1-1 and V is TRBV7-2; D not resolved. The CDR3 covers 15 residues. Germline V CDR1 and CDR2: SGHTA, FQGNSA. The V end was cut by 5 bases, the J end by 0 bases, with 13 bases between.